The 5 T cell receptor beta chains in this list originate from one sample, sequenced in a study of molecular identifiers for immune sequencing clone quantification. TCRdb re-called the PCR reads through MiXCR, storing one row per CDR3 protein. The profile covers about 65,000 distinct CDR3 sequences, with less than 20% appearing a single time and approximately 1.5% taken by the ten largest. Sequencing was done on a sample of naive CD8+ T cells from blood, with Jurkat cell RNA spiked in. Subset reported: FACS-sorted CD8+CD4-CCR7+CD45RA+ naive T cells. The receptors were sampled from a human donor in good health. Some libraries in this study had Jurkat cell RNA spiked in.

This clonotype has only a few counts. This sequence joins TRBV6-1 and TRBJ1-2; 7 positions match TRBD1. The V gene end was trimmed by 7 bases and the J gene end by 6 bases; junction bases not matched to a gene: 8. Germline V gene data show CDR1 as MNHNS and CDR2 as SASEGT. The CDR3 has 13 residues. In DNA form, the CDR3 reads TGTGCCAGCAACTTAAGGGGGCCCCATGGCTACACCTTC. Amino acids: CASNLRGPHGYTF.

This clonotype was seen at least ten times. The J gene is TRBJ2-3, the V gene TRBV4-1; D unclear. Between the trimmed V and J ends, which lost 1 base and 6 bases, there was a span of 17 bases. This CDR3 contains 16 residues. CDR1 and CDR2 from the germline V gene are MGHRA and YSYEKL. Here the CDR3 DNA reads TGCGCCAGCAGCCAAGTTATAGGGCCGGAATTTGATACGCAGTATTTT. It codes for CASSQVIGPEFDTQYF.

This clonotype was counted many times. The chain joins TRBV19 to TRBJ1-1; D remains unclear. Trimming took off 3 bases at V and 6 bases at J, with 20 bases between the two ends. Germline V CDR1 and CDR2: LNHDA, SQIVND (reference sequence). This CDR3 spans 16 amino acids. CDR3 loop: CASSMTLGPIGAEAFF. CDR3 nucleotide sequence: TGTGCCAGTAGTATGACCCTGGGCCCAATTGGCGCTGAAGCTTTCTTT.

There are many counts of this clonotype. V is TRBV4-1 and J is TRBJ1-5; D remains ambiguous. The V end lost 0 bases, the J end lost 0 bases, and 9 bases lay between the germline ends. The CDR3 has 16 residues. Germline lookup yields CDR1 MGHRA and CDR2 YSYEKL. CDR3: CASSQDPAYSNQPQHF. The CDR3 nucleotides read TGCGCCAGCAGCCAAGATCCCGCGTATAGCAATCAGCCCCAGCATTTT.

This clonotype has a count of ten or more. A junction end diverges from the germline sequence, so it may reflect a read error. This chain links TRBV4-2 with TRBJ2-7, with 8 bases lining up with TRBD1. Germline CDR1 and CDR2: LGHNA and YNFKEQ. The CDR3 runs 11 residues. CDR3 sequence: CASSQGTGFFF. Here the CDR3 DNA reads TGTGCCAGCAGCCAAGGGACAGGGTTTTTTTTC.